This T cell receptor beta chain stems from a study of technical replicates of blood from a handful of donors. Sequencing used immunoSEQ multiplex PCR; TCRdb keeps in-frame clones, though not all of them. The data hold over 65,000 clones, with about 96% observed a single time. Germline V gene lookup returns CDR1 MDHEN and CDR2 SYDVKM. CDR3 length: 20 residues. Losses at the gene ends were 3 bases for V and 9 bases for J; bases not matched to a gene: 28. This receptor was obtained from a human donor in good health. Specimen: T cells isolated from PBMCs. V usage is TRBV28 and J usage is TRBJ2-7, with TRBD1 matching over 8 bases. CDR3 amino acids: CASSLLIGQGDRADRIGQYF. The CDR3 DNA reads as TGTGCCAGCAGTTTGCTGATAGGACAGGGAGATAGGGCGGACCGAATCGGGCAGTACTTC.